A selection of T cell receptor beta chains follows, all from one sample in a study of OX40 agonist ivuxolimab in advanced cancers. TCRdb's copy holds only in-frame clones and misses some; the assay was immunoSEQ multiplex PCR. The sample has approximately 60,000 clones; about nine tenths are singletons. The sequencing used CD4+ or CD8+ T cells sorted from blood, collected in a trial of the OX40 agonist ivuxolimab. These receptors all stem from an adult with an advanced solid tumor such as melanoma, head and neck, liver or kidney cancer. CDR3s include the opening cysteine and the closing phenylalanine or tryptophan. Fields, in order: J gene, clone size, V gene, D gene, CDR3 protein, CDR3 DNA. D genes are given only for firm matches. A row's size may be missing; if present it is once, few, many or a size class.

J gene: TRBJ2-7
clone size: NA
V gene: TRBV6-5
D gene: NA
CDR3 protein: CASSVAHEQYF
CDR3 DNA: TGTGCCAGCAGTGTCGCCCACGAGCAGTACTTC

J gene: TRBJ2-1
clone size: NA
V gene: TRBV27
D gene: TRBD2
CDR3 protein: CASSLSGLEFGYEQFF
CDR3 DNA: TGTGCCAGCAGTCTTTCCGGACTAGAGTTCGGTTATGAGCAGTTCTTC

J gene: TRBJ1-2
clone size: NA
V gene: TRBV28
D gene: NA
CDR3 protein: CASSFTRPGGTF
CDR3 DNA: TGTGCCAGCAGCTTTACCCGACCCGGGGGCACCTTC

J gene: TRBJ2-3
clone size: NA
V gene: TRBV28
D gene: NA
CDR3 protein: CASSKLGGTDTQYF
CDR3 DNA: TGTGCCAGCAGCAAACTGGGAGGCACAGATACGCAGTATTTT

J gene: TRBJ2-7
clone size: NA
V gene: TRBV10-2
D gene: NA
CDR3 protein: CASSDGGQDSPYEQYF
CDR3 DNA: TGCGCCAGCAGTGACGGTGGGCAGGACTCCCCCTACGAGCAGTACTTC

J gene: TRBJ1-1
clone size: NA
V gene: TRBV5-1
D gene: NA
CDR3 protein: CASSLALGMNTEAFF
CDR3 DNA: TGCGCCAGCAGCTTGGCCCTCGGAATGAACACTGAAGCTTTCTTT

J gene: TRBJ2-4
clone size: NA
V gene: TRBV15
D gene: TRBD2
CDR3 protein: CATSRGGRERGNIQYF
CDR3 DNA: TGTGCCACCAGCAGAGGTGGGCGGGAGCGCGGGAACATTCAGTACTTC

J gene: TRBJ2-7
clone size: NA
V gene: TRBV28
D gene: NA
CDR3 protein: CASSSSTASSSYEQYF
CDR3 DNA: TGTGCCAGCAGTTCCTCTACAGCGAGCTCGAGCTACGAGCAGTACTTC

J gene: TRBJ2-7
clone size: NA
V gene: TRBV7-8
D gene: NA
CDR3 protein: CASSLSTGNRLNSYEQYF
CDR3 DNA: TGTGCCAGCAGCTTATCTACAGGGAATAGACTTAATTCCTACGAGCAGTACTTC

J gene: TRBJ2-5
clone size: NA
V gene: TRBV5-1
D gene: NA
CDR3 protein: CASSLSGSPEETQYF
CDR3 DNA: TGCGCCAGCAGCTTGTCAGGCAGCCCGGAGGAGACCCAGTACTTC

J gene: TRBJ1-5
clone size: NA
V gene: TRBV10-3
D gene: NA
CDR3 protein: CAINRDGLGPQHF
CDR3 DNA: TGTGCCATCAACCGGGACGGTCTGGGCCCCCAGCATTTT

J gene: TRBJ2-3
clone size: NA
V gene: TRBV9
D gene: TRBD2
CDR3 protein: CASNTGTKVSDTQYF
CDR3 DNA: TGTGCCAGCAACACCGGGACTAAGGTCTCGGATACGCAGTATTTT

J gene: TRBJ2-1
clone size: NA
V gene: TRBV29-1
D gene: NA
CDR3 protein: CSVEAGKFNEQFF
CDR3 DNA: TGCAGCGTTGAGGCAGGGAAGTTCAATGAGCAGTTCTTC

J gene: TRBJ2-7
clone size: NA
V gene: TRBV21-1
D gene: NA
CDR3 protein: CASSKIRLAGSFYEQYF
CDR3 DNA: TGTGCCAGCAGCAAAATTCGACTAGCGGGATCCTTCTACGAGCAGTACTTC

J gene: TRBJ2-7
clone size: NA
V gene: TRBV7-2
D gene: TRBD1
CDR3 protein: CASSLAGRGLEQYF
CDR3 DNA: TGTGCCAGCAGCCTGGCGGGCAGGGGGCTCGAGCAGTACTTC

J gene: TRBJ2-1
clone size: NA
V gene: TRBV13
D gene: NA
CDR3 protein: CASSLVRDQYNEQFF
CDR3 DNA: TGTGCCAGCAGCTTAGTAAGGGACCAGTACAATGAGCAGTTCTTC

J gene: TRBJ2-2
clone size: few
V gene: TRBV11-3
D gene: NA
CDR3 protein: CASSSRGSNTGELFF
CDR3 DNA: TGTGCCAGCAGCTCGAGGGGGTCGAACACCGGGGAGCTGTTTTTT